One and the same sample provided the 10 T cell receptor beta chains below, sequenced in a study of CD8 T cells in cerebrospinal fluid in Alzheimer's disease. TCRdb processed the 10x single-cell sequencing reads again and assigns one entry to each CDR3 protein, with no DNA. The sample table includes over 1,000 distinct CDR3 sequences. The sample taken for sequencing was cerebrospinal fluid. The receptors derive from a human donor in good health.

This clonotype registers medium-sized (0.01 to 0.1%) by frequency. The chain links TRBV5-4 to TRBJ1-4. CDR3 length: 15 residues. Germline assignment: CDR1 SGHNT and CDR2 YYREEE (reference sequence). CDR3 protein: CASSLAAQAAGKLFF.

This clonotype is called medium-sized based on its frequency. The chain couples TRBV10-3 to TRBJ2-5; the D gene TCRdb calls, TRBD2, cannot be checked with no DNA. CDR1 is ENHRY and CDR2 is SYGVKD in the germline V gene. The CDR3 runs 14 residues. CDR3 in amino acids: CATLLPGPQETQYF.

This clonotype is labeled medium-sized based on frequency. The genes are TRBV12-3 or TRBV12-4 and TRBJ2-7. This CDR3 is 14 amino acids long. CDR3 region: CASSFEARPYEQYF.

The chain has TRBV19 and TRBJ2-5; the D call of TRBD2 rests on TCRdb alone, since no DNA is present to check it. Germline CDR1 LNHDA, CDR2 SQIVND (reference sequence). This CDR3 has 15 residues. CDR3 amino acids: CASSLGGLAEETQYF. The whole variable domain, remainder taken from reference TRBV19 and TRBJ2-5, is DGGITQSPKYLFRKEGQNVTLSCEQNLNHDAMYWYRQDPGQGLRLIYYSQIVNDFQKGDIAEGYSVSREKKESFPLTVTSAQKNPTAFYLCASSLGGLAEETQYFGPGTRLLVL.

The rearrangement joins TRBV28 to TRBJ2-1; TCRdb outputs TRBD2, but without DNA this stays unchecked. Per the germline V gene, CDR1 is MDHEN and CDR2 is SYDVKM. The CDR3 totals 11 residues. The CDR3 sequence: CASVGGLEQFF.

Frequency places this clonotype as medium-sized. V is TRBV27 and J is TRBJ1-4; absent DNA, TCRdb's TRBD1 call cannot be checked. The germline V gene encodes CDR1 MNHEY and CDR2 SMNVEV (reference sequence). The CDR3 has 15 residues. The CDR3 spells CASSWRGGPNEKLFF.

In terms of frequency, this clonotype is medium-sized. The gene calls are TRBV29-1 and TRBJ2-7; TCRdb gives TRBD1 as the D gene, but with no DNA this cannot be confirmed. Germline V gene lookup returns CDR1 SQVTM and CDR2 ANQGSEA. The CDR3 runs 15 residues. CDR3 amino acids: CSVEDPDRETYEQYF.

By frequency, this clonotype is medium-sized. The chain couples TRBV5-1 to TRBJ2-1; without DNA, the TCRdb call of TRBD2 cannot be checked. Germline-derived CDR1 and CDR2 are SGHRS and YFSETQ. CDR3 length equals 17 residues. This chain's CDR3 is CASSLSSGLAGRNEQFF.

Considering frequency, this clonotype is medium-sized (0.01 to 0.1%). J is TRBJ2-3 and V is TRBV2; TCRdb returns TRBD2, unconfirmable since there is no DNA. CDR1 is SNHLY and CDR2 is FYNNEI in the germline V gene. There are 17 residues in the CDR3. CDR3 loop: CASSGGRRLANSDTQYF.

Considering frequency, this clonotype is medium-sized. The V call is TRBV28, the J call TRBJ2-4; the TCRdb call, TRBD1, lacks DNA for checking. This CDR3 has 16 amino acids. The V gene's germline CDR1 is MDHEN and CDR2 SYDVKM. The CDR3 here is CASSSPITAAKNIQYF.